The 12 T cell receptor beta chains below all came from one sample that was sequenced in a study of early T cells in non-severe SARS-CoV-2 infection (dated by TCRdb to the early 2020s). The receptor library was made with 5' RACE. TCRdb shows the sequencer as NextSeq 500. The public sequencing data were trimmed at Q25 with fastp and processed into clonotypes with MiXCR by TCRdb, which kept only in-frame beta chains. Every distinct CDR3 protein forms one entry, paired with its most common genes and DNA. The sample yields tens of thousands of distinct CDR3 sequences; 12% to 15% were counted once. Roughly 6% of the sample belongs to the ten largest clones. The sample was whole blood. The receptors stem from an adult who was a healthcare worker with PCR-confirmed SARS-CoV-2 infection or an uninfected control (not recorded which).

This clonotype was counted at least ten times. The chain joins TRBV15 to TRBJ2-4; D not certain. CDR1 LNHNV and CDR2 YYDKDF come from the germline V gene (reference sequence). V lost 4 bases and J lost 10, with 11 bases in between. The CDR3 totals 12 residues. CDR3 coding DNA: TGTGCCACCAGCATGACGGGCCCAATTCAGTACTTC. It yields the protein CATSMTGPIQYF.

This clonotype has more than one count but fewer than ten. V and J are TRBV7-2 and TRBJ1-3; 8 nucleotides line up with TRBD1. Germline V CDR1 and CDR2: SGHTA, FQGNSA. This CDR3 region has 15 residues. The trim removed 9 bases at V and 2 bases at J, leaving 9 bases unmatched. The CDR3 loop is CASLKDRVPGNTIYF. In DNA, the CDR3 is TGTGCCAGTCTAAAGGACAGGGTTCCTGGAAACACCATATATTTT.

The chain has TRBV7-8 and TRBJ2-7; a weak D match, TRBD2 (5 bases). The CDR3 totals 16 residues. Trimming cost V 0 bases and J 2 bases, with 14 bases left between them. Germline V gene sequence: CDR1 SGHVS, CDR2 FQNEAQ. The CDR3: CASSLAGSGRPYEQYF. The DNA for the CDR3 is TGTGCCAGCAGCTTAGCGGGAAGCGGCCGACCCTACGAGCAGTACTTC. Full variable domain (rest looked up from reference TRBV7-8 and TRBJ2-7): GAGVSQSPRYKVAKRGQDVALRCDPISGHVSLFWYQQALGQGPEFLTYFQNEAQLDKSGLPSDRFFAERPEGSVSTLKIQRTQQEDSAVYLCASSLAGSGRPYEQYFGPGTRLTVT.

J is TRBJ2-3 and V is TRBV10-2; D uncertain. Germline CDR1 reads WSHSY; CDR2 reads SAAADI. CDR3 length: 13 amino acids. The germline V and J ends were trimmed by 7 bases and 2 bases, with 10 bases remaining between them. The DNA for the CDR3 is TGCGCCAGCATTGCAGGATTCACAGATACGCAGTATTTT. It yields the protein CASIAGFTDTQYF.

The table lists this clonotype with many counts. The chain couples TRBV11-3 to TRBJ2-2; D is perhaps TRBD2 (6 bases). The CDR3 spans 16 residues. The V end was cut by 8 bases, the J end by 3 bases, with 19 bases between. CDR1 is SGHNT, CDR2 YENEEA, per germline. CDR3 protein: CASGPGPGLDTGELFF. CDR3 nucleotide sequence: TGTGCCAGCGGCCCCGGACCGGGACTCGACACCGGGGAGCTGTTTTTT.

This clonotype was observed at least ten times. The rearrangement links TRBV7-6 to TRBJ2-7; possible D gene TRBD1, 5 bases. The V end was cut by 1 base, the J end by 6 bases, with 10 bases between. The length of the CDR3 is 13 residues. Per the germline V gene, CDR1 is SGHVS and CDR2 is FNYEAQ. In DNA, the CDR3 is TGTGCCAGCAGCTTAGGGGGCCGCTCCGAGCAGTACTTC. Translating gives CASSLGGRSEQYF.

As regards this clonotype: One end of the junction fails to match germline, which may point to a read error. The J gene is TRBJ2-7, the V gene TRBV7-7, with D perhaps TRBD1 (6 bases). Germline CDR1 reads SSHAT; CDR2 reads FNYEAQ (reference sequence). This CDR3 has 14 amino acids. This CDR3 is CASSPLTGSYEQYF. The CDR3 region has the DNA TGTGCTAGCAGCCCTTTGACAGGTTCCTACGAGCAGTACTTC.

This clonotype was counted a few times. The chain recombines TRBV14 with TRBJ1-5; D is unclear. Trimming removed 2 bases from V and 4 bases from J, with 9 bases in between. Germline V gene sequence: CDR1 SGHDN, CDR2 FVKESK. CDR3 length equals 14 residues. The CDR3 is CASSQNDGNQPQHF. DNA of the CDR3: TGTGCCAGCAGCCAAAATGATGGAAATCAGCCCCAGCATTTT.

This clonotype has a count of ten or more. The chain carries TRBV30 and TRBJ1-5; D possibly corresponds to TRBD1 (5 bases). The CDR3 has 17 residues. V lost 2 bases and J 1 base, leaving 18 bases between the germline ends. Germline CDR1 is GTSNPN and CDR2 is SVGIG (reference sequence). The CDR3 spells CAWSPRLGGSSNQPQHF. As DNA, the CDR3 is TGTGCCTGGAGTCCTCGATTGGGGGGGTCGAGCAATCAGCCCCAGCATTTT.

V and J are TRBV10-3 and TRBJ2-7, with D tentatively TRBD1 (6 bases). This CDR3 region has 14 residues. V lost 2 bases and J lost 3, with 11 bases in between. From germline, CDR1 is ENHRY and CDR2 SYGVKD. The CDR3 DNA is TGTGCCATCAGTGAGAATCCAGGGGACTACGAGCAGTACTTC. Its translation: CAISENPGDYEQYF.

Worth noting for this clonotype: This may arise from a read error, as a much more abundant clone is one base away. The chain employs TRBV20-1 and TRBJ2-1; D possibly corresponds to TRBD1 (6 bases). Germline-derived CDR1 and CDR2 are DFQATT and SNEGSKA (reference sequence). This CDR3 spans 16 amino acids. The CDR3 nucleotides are TGCAGTGCTAGTCCCCCCAGGGGTGGGGTGCACAATGGGCAGTTCTTC. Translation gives CSASPPRGGVHNGQFF.

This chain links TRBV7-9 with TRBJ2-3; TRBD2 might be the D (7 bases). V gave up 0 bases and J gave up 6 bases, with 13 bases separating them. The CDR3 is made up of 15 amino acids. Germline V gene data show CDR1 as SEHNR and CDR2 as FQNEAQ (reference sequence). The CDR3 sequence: CASSLAPGGEDTQYF. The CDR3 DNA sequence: TGTGCCAGCAGCTTAGCTCCGGGGGGCGAGGATACGCAGTATTTT.